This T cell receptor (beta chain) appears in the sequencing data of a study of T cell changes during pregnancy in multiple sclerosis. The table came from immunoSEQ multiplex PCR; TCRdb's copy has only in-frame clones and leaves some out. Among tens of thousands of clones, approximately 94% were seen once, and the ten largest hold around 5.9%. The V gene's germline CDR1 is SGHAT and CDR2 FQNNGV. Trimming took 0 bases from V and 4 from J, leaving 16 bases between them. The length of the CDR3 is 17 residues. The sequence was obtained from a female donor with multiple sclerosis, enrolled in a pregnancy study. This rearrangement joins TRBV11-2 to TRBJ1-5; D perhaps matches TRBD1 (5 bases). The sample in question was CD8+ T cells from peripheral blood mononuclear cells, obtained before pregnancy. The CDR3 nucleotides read TGTGCCAGCAGCTTAGATGGCGGTTACGCAGGGAATCAGCCCCAGCATTTT. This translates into CASSLDGGYAGNQPQHF.